The rows below give T cell receptor beta chains drawn from one sample of a study of blood T cell repertoires in COVID-19. Here immunoSEQ multiplex PCR was the method, and the copy in TCRdb shows in-frame clones only, minus some. The sample records about 270,000 clones, 75% to 95% being singletons. Material: peripheral blood. The receptors here all came from a person aged 18-35 years with COVID-19, enrolled during active disease. CDR3s include the opening cysteine and the closing phenylalanine or tryptophan. The D gene is left open where the match is weak. Only some rows state a clone size, as once, few, many or a class for expanded clones.

J: TRBJ1-2
V: TRBV13
size: once
D: NA
CDR3: CASSLGRQGSYGYTF
DNA: TGTGCCAGCAGCTTAGGGAGGCAGGGCTCCTATGGCTACACCTTC

J: TRBJ1-1
V: TRBV6-7
size: NA
D: NA
CDR3: CASSSPGPTEAFF
DNA: TGTGCCAGCAGTTCCCCAGGTCCCACTGAAGCTTTCTTT

J: TRBJ2-7
V: TRBV18
size: few
D: NA
CDR3: CASSPKQDYEQYF
DNA: TGTGCCAGCTCACCAAAACAGGATTACGAGCAGTACTTC

J: TRBJ2-2
V: TRBV10-3
size: NA
D: TRBD2
CDR3: CAISGTSATSNTGELFF
DNA: TGTGCCATCAGTGGGACTAGCGCAACCTCGAACACCGGGGAGCTGTTTTTT

J: TRBJ2-3
V: TRBV9
size: NA
D: NA
CDR3: CASSVLTMADTQYF
DNA: TGTGCCAGCAGCGTACTGACTATGGCAGATACGCAGTATTTT

J: TRBJ2-3
V: TRBV13
size: NA
D: NA
CDR3: CASSGVRTDTQYF
DNA: TGTGCCTCCTCGGGAGTTCGGACAGATACGCAGTATTTT

J: TRBJ2-3
V: TRBV3-1/TRBV3-2
size: once
D: TRBD1
CDR3: CASSHSDRGLTQYF
DNA: TGTGCCAGCAGCCACTCGGACAGGGGGCTTACGCAGTATTTT

J: TRBJ1-2
V: TRBV7-2
size: few
D: TRBD1
CDR3: CASSVYGTVGYGYTF
DNA: TGTGCCAGCAGCGTATACGGGACAGTCGGCTATGGCTACACCTTC

J: TRBJ2-7
V: TRBV24-1
size: NA
D: NA
CDR3: CATSALGGSSEQYF
DNA: TGTGCCACCAGCGCTCTTGGAGGATCCAGCGAGCAGTACTTC

J: TRBJ2-7
V: TRBV4-3
size: NA
D: TRBD1
CDR3: CASSQDRGTYEQYF
DNA: TGCGCCAGCAGCCAGGACAGGGGGACCTACGAGCAGTACTTC

J: TRBJ1-2
V: TRBV6-6
size: NA
D: NA
CDR3: CASSKQGNDYGYTF
DNA: TGTGCCAGCAGCAAACAGGGTAATGACTATGGCTACACCTTC

J: TRBJ1-2
V: TRBV28
size: NA
D: NA
CDR3: CASSHLGGNYGYTF
DNA: TGTGCCAGCAGTCACCTAGGTGGAAACTATGGCTACACCTTC

J: TRBJ1-2
V: TRBV23-1
size: NA
D: TRBD1
CDR3: CASSQFRWWDSNYGYTF
DNA: TGCGCCAGCAGTCAATTCCGGTGGTGGGACAGTAACTATGGCTACACCTTC

J: TRBJ2-1
V: TRBV5-1
size: once
D: TRBD2
CDR3: CASSREGGGGGNEQFF
DNA: TGCGCCAGCAGCCGGGAGGGTGGCGGTGGAGGGAATGAGCAGTTCTTC

J: TRBJ1-4
V: TRBV9
size: NA
D: TRBD1
CDR3: CASSVAEDRRGEKLFF
DNA: TGTGCCAGCAGCGTAGCAGAGGACAGGCGGGGTGAAAAACTGTTTTTT

J: TRBJ2-5
V: TRBV5-1
size: once
D: TRBD1
CDR3: CASSPGWGQGSLQETQYF
DNA: TGCGCCAGCAGCCCTGGCTGGGGACAGGGGTCCCTACAAGAGACCCAGTACTTC

J: TRBJ2-7
V: TRBV7-9
size: NA
D: TRBD1
CDR3: CASSFGTGHSEQYF
DNA: TGTGCCAGCAGCTTCGGGACAGGGCATAGCGAGCAGTACTTC

J: TRBJ2-7
V: TRBV30
size: NA
D: TRBD2
CDR3: CAWAGLAGAEQYF
DNA: TGTGCCTGGGCGGGACTAGCGGGCGCCGAGCAGTACTTC

J: TRBJ1-5
V: TRBV6-5
size: NA
D: NA
CDR3: CASSYSGVGDQPQHF
DNA: TGTGCCAGCAGTTACTCCGGGGTTGGGGATCAGCCCCAGCATTTT

J: TRBJ2-1
V: TRBV6-2/TRBV6-3
size: NA
D: NA
CDR3: CASSWDNSYNEQFF
DNA: TGTGCCAGCAGTTGGGACAACTCCTACAATGAGCAGTTCTTC

J: TRBJ2-3
V: TRBV7-9
size: NA
D: TRBD2
CDR3: CASSRGLAGLTDTQYF
DNA: TGTGCCAGCAGCCGCGGACTAGCGGGATTAACAGATACGCAGTATTTT

J: TRBJ2-5
V: TRBV3-1/TRBV3-2
size: NA
D: TRBD2
CDR3: CASSHHGLAGPQETQYF
DNA: TGTGCCAGCAGCCATCACGGACTAGCGGGCCCACAAGAGACCCAGTACTTC

J: TRBJ2-7
V: TRBV10-3
size: NA
D: NA
CDR3: CAISESRVEYEQYF
DNA: TGTGCCATCAGTGAGTCGAGGGTCGAGTACGAGCAGTACTTC

J: TRBJ2-6
V: TRBV10-3
size: NA
D: NA
CDR3: CAISEFAGRRSGANVLTF
DNA: TGTGCCATCAGCGAATTTGCGGGCCGCCGCTCTGGGGCCAACGTCCTGACTTTC

J: TRBJ1-4
V: TRBV30
size: NA
D: TRBD1
CDR3: CAWRGQGDEKLFF
DNA: TGTGCCTGGAGGGGACAGGGAGATGAAAAACTGTTTTTT

J: TRBJ2-7
V: TRBV20-1
size: once
D: NA
CDR3: CSASGLRSSYEQYF
DNA: TGCAGTGCTAGTGGGCTTAGGAGCTCCTACGAGCAGTACTTC

J: TRBJ2-4
V: TRBV7-2
size: once
D: NA
CDR3: CASSFRVLYSDIQYF
DNA: TGTGCCAGCAGCTTTCGGGTATTGTACTCGGACATTCAGTACTTC

J: TRBJ2-1
V: TRBV28
size: NA
D: TRBD2
CDR3: CASSSLDGRRSSYNEQFF
DNA: TGTGCCAGCAGTTCCCTCGACGGGAGGAGGAGCTCCTACAATGAGCAGTTCTTC

J: TRBJ1-1
V: TRBV19
size: NA
D: NA
CDR3: CASSIVGDGRGNTEAFF
DNA: TGTGCCAGTAGTATAGTAGGTGATGGCAGGGGGAACACTGAAGCTTTCTTT

J: TRBJ2-7
V: TRBV28
size: NA
D: TRBD1
CDR3: CASSPAGQGYEQYF
DNA: TGTGCCAGCAGTCCGGCTGGACAGGGTTACGAGCAGTACTTC

J: TRBJ1-1
V: TRBV6-5
size: NA
D: TRBD1
CDR3: CASRARDRLNTEAFF
DNA: TGTGCCAGCAGGGCCCGGGACAGACTGAACACTGAAGCTTTCTTT

J: TRBJ1-1
V: TRBV19
size: NA
D: TRBD1
CDR3: CASSTGTVEAFF
DNA: TGTGCCAGTAGTACCGGGACAGTGGAAGCTTTCTTT

J: TRBJ2-5
V: TRBV7-9
size: NA
D: TRBD2
CDR3: CASSLLAGVSETQYF
DNA: TGTGCCAGCAGCTTGCTAGCGGGAGTATCCGAGACCCAGTACTTC

J: TRBJ1-3
V: TRBV19
size: NA
D: NA
CDR3: CASYGPVSGNTIYF
DNA: TGTGCCAGTTATGGGCCCGTCTCTGGAAACACCATATATTTT

J: TRBJ2-7
V: TRBV11-2
size: NA
D: NA
CDR3: CASSHSPYEQYF
DNA: TGTGCCAGCAGCCACTCCCCTTACGAGCAGTACTTC

J: TRBJ1-2
V: TRBV27
size: few
D: TRBD1
CDR3: CASSLGTGYGYTF
DNA: TGTGCCAGCAGTTTGGGGACAGGCTATGGCTACACCTTC

J: TRBJ1-5
V: TRBV27
size: NA
D: TRBD1
CDR3: CASSDWDSLSNQPQHF
DNA: TGTGCCAGCAGTGACTGGGACAGCCTTAGCAATCAGCCCCAGCATTTT

J: TRBJ2-1
V: TRBV14
size: NA
D: TRBD2
CDR3: CASSQLAGGYNEQFF
DNA: TGTGCCAGCAGCCAACTAGCGGGAGGTTACAATGAGCAGTTCTTC

J: TRBJ2-2
V: TRBV27
size: NA
D: TRBD1
CDR3: CASSLQGARAGELFF
DNA: TGTGCCAGCAGTTTACAGGGGGCTAGGGCCGGGGAGCTGTTTTTT

J: TRBJ1-4
V: TRBV2
size: NA
D: NA
CDR3: CASSEGRQRRTNEKLFF
DNA: TGTGCCAGCAGTGAAGGGCGACAAAGGAGGACGAATGAAAAACTGTTTTTT

J: TRBJ2-7
V: TRBV28
size: NA
D: TRBD2
CDR3: CASSFQTSGNYEQYF
DNA: TGTGCCAGCAGTTTCCAGACTAGCGGGAACTACGAGCAGTACTTC

J: TRBJ1-3
V: TRBV3-1/TRBV3-2
size: NA
D: NA
CDR3: CASSHAPRQNSGNTIYF
DNA: TGTGCCAGCAGCCATGCCCCGCGACAGAACTCTGGAAACACCATATATTTT

J: TRBJ2-2
V: TRBV10-2
size: NA
D: TRBD2
CDR3: CASSPGTISGELFF
DNA: TGCGCCAGCAGCCCCGGGACTATCTCCGGGGAGCTGTTTTTT

J: TRBJ2-3
V: TRBV7-2
size: NA
D: NA
CDR3: CASSIVGTSTDTQYF
DNA: TGTGCCAGCAGTATAGTGGGGACTAGCACAGATACGCAGTATTTT

J: TRBJ1-4
V: TRBV27
size: NA
D: TRBD1
CDR3: CASSAGQGGEKLFF
DNA: TGTGCCAGCAGTGCAGGACAGGGGGGTGAAAAACTGTTTTTT

J: TRBJ2-1
V: TRBV27
size: NA
D: NA
CDR3: CASRAGASSYNEQFF
DNA: TGTGCCAGCCGCGCAGGGGCCAGCTCCTACAATGAGCAGTTCTTC

J: TRBJ2-3
V: TRBV6-5
size: once
D: TRBD2
CDR3: CASGSSGYTDTQYF
DNA: TGTGCCTCCGGGTCTAGCGGTTACACAGATACGCAGTATTTT

J: TRBJ1-5
V: TRBV28
size: NA
D: NA
CDR3: CASSLRGRGNQPQHF
DNA: TGTGCCAGCAGTTTACGGGGTCGCGGCAATCAGCCCCAGCATTTT

J: TRBJ2-2
V: TRBV28
size: NA
D: TRBD2
CDR3: CASRPGTSTTGELFF
DNA: TGTGCCAGCAGGCCTGGGACTAGCACGACCGGGGAGCTGTTTTTT

J: TRBJ2-1
V: TRBV19
size: NA
D: TRBD1
CDR3: CASSMGQGSGNEQFF
DNA: TGTGCCAGTAGTATGGGACAGGGGAGCGGCAATGAGCAGTTCTTC

J: TRBJ1-5
V: TRBV19
size: NA
D: NA
CDR3: CASTPWGGGNQPQHF
DNA: TGTGCCAGTACCCCCTGGGGCGGGGGCAATCAGCCCCAGCATTTT

J: TRBJ2-1
V: TRBV19
size: NA
D: NA
CDR3: CASSISTGESSYNEQFF
DNA: TGTGCCAGTAGTATCTCGACAGGCGAAAGCTCCTACAATGAGCAGTTCTTC

J: TRBJ2-5
V: TRBV4-1
size: NA
D: TRBD2
CDR3: CASSQASTSSTGQETQYF
DNA: TGCGCCAGCAGCCAAGCGTCGACTAGCTCTACGGGGCAAGAGACCCAGTACTTC

J: TRBJ1-1
V: TRBV11-2
size: NA
D: NA
CDR3: CASSPAPSAGNTEAFF
DNA: TGTGCCAGCAGCCCCGCTCCCTCGGCGGGGAACACTGAAGCTTTCTTT

J: TRBJ2-1
V: TRBV6-5
size: NA
D: TRBD1
CDR3: CASSLDREQEFF
DNA: TGTGCCAGCAGCCTGGACAGGGAACAGGAGTTCTTC

J: TRBJ2-1
V: TRBV29-1
size: NA
D: NA
CDR3: CSVGDSNYNEQFF
DNA: TGCAGCGTTGGGGACTCCAACTACAATGAGCAGTTCTTC

J: TRBJ1-3
V: TRBV9
size: NA
D: TRBD1
CDR3: CASRQGESGNTIYF
DNA: TGTGCCAGCAGGCAGGGGGAATCTGGAAACACCATATATTTT

J: TRBJ2-7
V: TRBV5-1
size: NA
D: TRBD1
CDR3: CASSSGQGFYEQYF
DNA: TGCGCCAGCAGCTCGGGACAGGGGTTTTACGAGCAGTACTTC

J: TRBJ2-7
V: TRBV5-1
size: NA
D: TRBD2
CDR3: CASAGTSGPSSYEQYF
DNA: TGCGCCAGCGCCGGGACTAGCGGTCCTAGCTCCTACGAGCAGTACTTC